This TCR beta chain was observed in a study of T cell repertoires in cytomegalovirus infection. Background on the study: Recently identified HLA-C-restricted CMV epitopes were among the peptides used.

Germline V gene lookup returns CDR1 SGHVS and CDR2 FQNEAQ. This CDR3 is built from 14 residues. With 1 base removed from V and 3 bases from J, the gap between germline ends came to 10 bases. At least ten counts were recorded for this clonotype. Its antigen is not known. MiXCR, applied by TCRdb to the reads, yields one record per CDR3 protein. Among hundreds of thousands of distinct CDR3 sequences listed, approximately 33% were seen once. Sample: cultured PBMCs, taken from culture after CMV antigen stimulation. This chain connects TRBV7-8 to TRBJ2-7; perhaps TRBD1 as D (5 bases). The origin of this receptor is a human donor in good health (CMV status not recorded). Some clones in this sample may be carry-over from other donors' samples. The CDR3 nucleotides are TGTGCCAGCAGCTTAGATGCAGGGCGCTACGAGCAGTACTTC. Translation gives CASSLDAGRYEQYF.